This T cell receptor beta chain emerged from a study of T cells in Graves' hyperthyroidism and ophthalmopathy. Subjects with ophthalmopathy showed a Clinical Activity Score no lower than 3, a NOSPECS grade no lower than 4, and a duration shorter than 3 months. Concerning this clonotype itself: The target antigen is unknown.

CDR3 size: 21 residues. Germline assignment: CDR1 MGHRA and CDR2 YSYEKL. Trimming pared 1 base from V and 2 bases from J, leaving 29 bases between. Amplification targeted TCR beta CDR3 regions from RNA transcripts. First-round RT-PCR targeting the TCR CDR3 was performed with the HTBI primer set. Each CDR3 protein gets one entry after TCRdb re-called the multiplex PCR reads with MiXCR. The sample contains 450,000 to 650,000 distinct CDR3 sequences, approximately 15% of which appear only once. Overall study results and limits: Ophthalmopathy was identified by the model a median about 6.8 months ahead of onset.

The sequencing input was blood. The rearrangement uses TRBV4-1 and TRBJ2-5; TRBD2 is a possible D gene (6 bases). The TCR comes from a woman younger than 35 with Graves' ophthalmopathy. The CDR3 sequence is CASSQGEDFAGVGTGQETQYF. The DNA for the CDR3 is TGCGCCAGCAGCCAAGGGGAGGACTTCGCCGGAGTAGGGACGGGACAAGAGACCCAGTACTTC.